The rows below give T cell receptor beta chains drawn from one sample of a study of T cells in Graves' hyperthyroidism and ophthalmopathy. Each CDR3 protein gets one entry after TCRdb re-called the multiplex PCR reads with MiXCR. The data show fewer than 450,000 distinct CDR3 sequences, with over 12% seen just once and 25% to 30% held by the top ten. Material for sequencing was blood. The receptors stem from a man over 45 with Graves' ophthalmopathy. The CDR3 runs from the conserved cysteine through the conserved F or W.

v_call	cdr3_aa
TRBV2	CASRTQTGENTEAFF
TRBV28	CASSPPGLLSYEQYF
TRBV3-1	CASSQDPSPSDEQFF
TRBV19	CASSMKLAGGTDTQYF
TRBV10-3	CAINLSGGSYNEQFF
TRBV2	CASVTRSSYNEQFF
TRBV12-3/TRBV12-4	CASSLGGITDTQYF
TRBV10-3	CAISEDRWDRGDNEQFF
TRBV7-9	CASSSGSYEQCF
TRBV30	CAWSGLPKQRKRGTSDNEQFF
TRBV12-3/TRBV12-4	CASSFGLTSGELFF
TRBV20-1	CSARNDRESAGTQYF
TRBV13	CASSLGRQGPYEQYF
TRBV25-1	CASRDDATYEQYF
TRBV6-1	CASRTGDFEAFF
TRBV6-1	CASSQPGSIDREQYF
TRBV11-1	CASSRWTDTYEQYF
TRBV10-3	CAISGVSPLEQYF
TRBV20-1	CSASAGLAKFGADTQYF
TRBV27	CASRGTSGANVLTF
TRBV29-1	CSVQDSTYEQYF
TRBV20-1	CSAVTGLGQPQHF
TRBV2	CAPAEDSHTEAFF
TRBV6-1	CASSPVSGRFNNEQFF
TRBV28	CASSSPAHSAEAFF
TRBV3-1	CASSVSGTYNEQFF
TRBV5-4	CASSFNGKLAVQETQYF
TRBV12-3/TRBV12-4	CASSVQRGGTEAFF
TRBV11-3	CASSRFLGNTEAFF